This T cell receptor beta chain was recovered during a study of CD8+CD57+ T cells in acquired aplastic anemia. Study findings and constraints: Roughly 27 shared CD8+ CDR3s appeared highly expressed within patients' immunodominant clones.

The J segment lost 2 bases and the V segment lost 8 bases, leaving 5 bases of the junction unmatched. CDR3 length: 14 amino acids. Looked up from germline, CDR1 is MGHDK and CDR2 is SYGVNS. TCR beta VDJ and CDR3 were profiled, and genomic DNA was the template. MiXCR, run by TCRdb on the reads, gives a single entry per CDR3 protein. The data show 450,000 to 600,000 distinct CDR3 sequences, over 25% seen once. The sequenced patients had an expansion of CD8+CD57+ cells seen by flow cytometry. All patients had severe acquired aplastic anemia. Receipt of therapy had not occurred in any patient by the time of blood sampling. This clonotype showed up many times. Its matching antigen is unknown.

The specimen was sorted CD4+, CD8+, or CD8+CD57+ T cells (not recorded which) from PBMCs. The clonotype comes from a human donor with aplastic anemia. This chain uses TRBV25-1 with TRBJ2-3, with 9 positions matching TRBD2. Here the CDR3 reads CASGQRGDTDTQYF. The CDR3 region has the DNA TGTGCCAGCGGACAGCGGGGGGACACAGATACGCAGTATTTT.